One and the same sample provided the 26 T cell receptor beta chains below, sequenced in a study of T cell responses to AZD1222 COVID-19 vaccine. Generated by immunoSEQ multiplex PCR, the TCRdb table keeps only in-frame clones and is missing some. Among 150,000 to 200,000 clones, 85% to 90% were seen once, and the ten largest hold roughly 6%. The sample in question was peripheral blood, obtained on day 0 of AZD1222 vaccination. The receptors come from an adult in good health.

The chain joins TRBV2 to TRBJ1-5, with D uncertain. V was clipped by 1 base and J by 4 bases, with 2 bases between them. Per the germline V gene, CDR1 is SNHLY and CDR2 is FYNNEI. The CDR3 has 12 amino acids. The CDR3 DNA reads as TGTGCCAGCAGTGAAGATAATCAGCCCCAGCATTTT. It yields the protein CASSEDNQPQHF. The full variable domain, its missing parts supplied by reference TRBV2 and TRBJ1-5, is EPEVTQTPSHQVTQMGQEVILRCVPISNHLYFYWYRQILGQKVEFLVSFYNNEISEKSEIFDDQFSVERPDGSNFTLKIRSTKLEDSAMYFCASSEDNQPQHFGDGTRLSIL.

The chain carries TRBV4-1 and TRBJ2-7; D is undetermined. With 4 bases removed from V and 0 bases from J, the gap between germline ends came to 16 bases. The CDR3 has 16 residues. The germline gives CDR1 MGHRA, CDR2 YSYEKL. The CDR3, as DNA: TGCGCCAGCAGCCTCCTTGCAACGGCTAGCTCCTACGAGCAGTACTTC. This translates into CASSLLATASSYEQYF.

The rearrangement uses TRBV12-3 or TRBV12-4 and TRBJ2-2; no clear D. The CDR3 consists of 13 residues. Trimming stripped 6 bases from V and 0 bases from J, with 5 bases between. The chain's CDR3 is CASSLANTGELFF. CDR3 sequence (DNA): TGTGCCAGCAGCCTGGCGAACACCGGGGAGCTGTTTTTT.

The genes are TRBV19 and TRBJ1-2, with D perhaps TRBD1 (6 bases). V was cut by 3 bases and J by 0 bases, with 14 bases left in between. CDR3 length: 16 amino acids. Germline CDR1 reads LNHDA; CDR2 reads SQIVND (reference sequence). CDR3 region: CASSIRRDRSNYGYTF. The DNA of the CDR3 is TGTGCCAGTAGTATCCGCCGCGACAGGTCTAACTATGGCTACACCTTC.

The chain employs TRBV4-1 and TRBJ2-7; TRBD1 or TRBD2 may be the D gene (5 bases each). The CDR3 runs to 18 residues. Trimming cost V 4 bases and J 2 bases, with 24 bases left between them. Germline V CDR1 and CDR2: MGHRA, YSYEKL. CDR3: CASSRTHSSGTETYEQYF. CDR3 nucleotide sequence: TGCGCCAGCAGCCGGACTCATAGTTCCGGGACGGAGACCTACGAGCAGTACTTC.

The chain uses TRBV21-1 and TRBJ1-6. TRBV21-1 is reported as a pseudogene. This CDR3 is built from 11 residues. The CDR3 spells CAIREDSPLHF. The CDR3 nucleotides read TGTGCCATCAGGGAAGATTCACCCCTCCACTTT.

The CDR3 coding sequence is TGTGCCAGCTCACCTTACAGTGGTGGAGTGGGTGAAGCTTTCTTT. Protein product: CASSPYSGGVGEAFF. The J gene is TRBJ1-1, the V gene TRBV18, with no clear D. CDR1 is KGHSH and CDR2 is LQKENI in the germline V gene. The CDR3 contains 15 residues. V gave up 3 bases and J gave up 7 bases, with 18 bases separating them.

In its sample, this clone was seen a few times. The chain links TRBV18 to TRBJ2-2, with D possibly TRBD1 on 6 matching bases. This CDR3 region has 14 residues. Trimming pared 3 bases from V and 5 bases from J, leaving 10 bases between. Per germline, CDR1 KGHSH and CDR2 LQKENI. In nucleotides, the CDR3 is TGTGCCAGCTCACCGAGGACAGATACCGGGGAGCTGTTTTTT. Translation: CASSPRTDTGELFF. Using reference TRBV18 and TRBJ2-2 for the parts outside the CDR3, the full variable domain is NAGVMQNPRHLVRRRGQEARLRCSPMKGHSHVYWYRQLPEEGLKFMVYLQKENIIDESGMPKERFSAEFPKEGPSILRIQQVVRGDSAAYFCASSPRTDTGELFFGEGSRLTVL.

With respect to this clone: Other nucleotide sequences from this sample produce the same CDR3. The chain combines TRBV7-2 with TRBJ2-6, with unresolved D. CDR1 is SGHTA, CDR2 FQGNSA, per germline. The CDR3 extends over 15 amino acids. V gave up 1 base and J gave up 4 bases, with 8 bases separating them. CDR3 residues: CASSLVGSGANVLTF. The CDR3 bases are TGTGCCAGCAGCTTAGTGGGTTCCGGGGCCAACGTCCTGACTTTC.

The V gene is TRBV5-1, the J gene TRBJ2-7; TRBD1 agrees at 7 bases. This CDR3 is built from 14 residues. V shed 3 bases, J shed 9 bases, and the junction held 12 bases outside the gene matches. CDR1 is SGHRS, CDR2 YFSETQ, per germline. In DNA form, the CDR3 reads TGCGCCAGCAGCTCAACAGGGGTAGGGATCGGGCAGTACTTC. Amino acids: CASSSTGVGIGQYF.

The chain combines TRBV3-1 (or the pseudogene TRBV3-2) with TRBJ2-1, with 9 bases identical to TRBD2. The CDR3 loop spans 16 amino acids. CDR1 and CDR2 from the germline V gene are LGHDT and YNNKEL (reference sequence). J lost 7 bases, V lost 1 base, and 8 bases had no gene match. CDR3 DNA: TGTGCCAGCAGCCAAGGCGGGCGGGGGGGCCGTAATGAGCAGTTCTTC. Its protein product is CASSQGGRGGRNEQFF.

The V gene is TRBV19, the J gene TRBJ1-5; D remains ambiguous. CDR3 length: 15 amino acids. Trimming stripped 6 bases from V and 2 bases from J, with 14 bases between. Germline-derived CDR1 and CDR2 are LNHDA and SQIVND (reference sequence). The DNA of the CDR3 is TGTGCCAGTAGAAGTTCTGGGGTGGGCAATCAGCCCCAGCATTTT. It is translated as CASRSSGVGNQPQHF. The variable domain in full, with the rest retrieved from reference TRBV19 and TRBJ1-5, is DGGITQSPKYLFRKEGQNVTLSCEQNLNHDAMYWYRQDPGQGLRLIYYSQIVNDFQKGDIAEGYSVSREKKESFPLTVTSAQKNPTAFYLCASRSSGVGNQPQHFGDGTRLSIL.

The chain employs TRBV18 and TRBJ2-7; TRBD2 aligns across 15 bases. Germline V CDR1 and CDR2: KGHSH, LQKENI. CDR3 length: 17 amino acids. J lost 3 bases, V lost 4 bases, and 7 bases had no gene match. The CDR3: CASSLGTSGGTFYEQYF. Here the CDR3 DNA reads TGTGCCAGCTCACTGGGGACTAGCGGGGGGACCTTCTACGAGCAGTACTTC. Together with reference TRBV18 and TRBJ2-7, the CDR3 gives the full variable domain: NAGVMQNPRHLVRRRGQEARLRCSPMKGHSHVYWYRQLPEEGLKFMVYLQKENIIDESGMPKERFSAEFPKEGPSILRIQQVVRGDSAAYFCASSLGTSGGTFYEQYFGPGTRLTVT.

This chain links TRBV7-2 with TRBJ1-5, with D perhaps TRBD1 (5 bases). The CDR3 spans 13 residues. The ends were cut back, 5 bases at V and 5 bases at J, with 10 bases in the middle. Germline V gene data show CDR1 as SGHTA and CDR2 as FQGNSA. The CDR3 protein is CASSTPQDQPQHF. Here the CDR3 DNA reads TGTGCCAGCAGCACCCCACAGGATCAGCCCCAGCATTTT.

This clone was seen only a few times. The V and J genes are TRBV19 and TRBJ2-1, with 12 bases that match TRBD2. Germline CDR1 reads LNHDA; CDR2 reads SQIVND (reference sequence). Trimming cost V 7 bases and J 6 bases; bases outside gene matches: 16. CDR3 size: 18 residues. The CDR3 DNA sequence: TGTGCCAGTATGGGCCGGTATCTAGCGGGAGGGCCCCGCAATGAGCAGTTCTTC. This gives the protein CASMGRYLAGGPRNEQFF.

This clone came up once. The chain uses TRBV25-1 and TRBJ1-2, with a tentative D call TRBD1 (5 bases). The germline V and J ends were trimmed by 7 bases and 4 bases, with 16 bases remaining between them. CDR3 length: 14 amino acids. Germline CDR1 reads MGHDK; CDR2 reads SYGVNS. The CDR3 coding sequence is TGTGCCAGCAACCAAGACAGCGGGGGCTATGGCTACACCTTC. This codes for CASNQDSGGYGYTF.

CDR3 sequence (DNA): TGCGCCAGCAGTGCGGGACAGGCCCAGCCCCAGCATTTT. Amino acids: CASSAGQAQPQHF. The rearrangement joins TRBV5-1 to TRBJ1-5; 8 bases align to TRBD1. Trimming removed 5 bases from V and 7 bases from J; junction bases left unmatched: 5. Germline V gene sequence: CDR1 SGHRS, CDR2 YFSETQ. The CDR3 is 13 residues long.

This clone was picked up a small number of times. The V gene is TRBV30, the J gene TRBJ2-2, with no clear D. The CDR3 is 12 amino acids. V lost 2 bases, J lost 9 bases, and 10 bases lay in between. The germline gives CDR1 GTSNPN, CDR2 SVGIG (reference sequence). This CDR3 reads CAWSPQRRELFF. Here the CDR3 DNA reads TGTGCCTGGAGTCCTCAACGAAGGGAGCTGTTTTTT.

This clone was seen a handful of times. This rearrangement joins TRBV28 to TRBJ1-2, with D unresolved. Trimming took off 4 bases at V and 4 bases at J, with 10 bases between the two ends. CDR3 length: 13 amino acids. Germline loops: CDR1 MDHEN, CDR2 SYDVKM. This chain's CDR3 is CASSSGNIYGYTF. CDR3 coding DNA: TGTGCCAGCAGTTCCGGGAACATCTATGGCTACACCTTC.

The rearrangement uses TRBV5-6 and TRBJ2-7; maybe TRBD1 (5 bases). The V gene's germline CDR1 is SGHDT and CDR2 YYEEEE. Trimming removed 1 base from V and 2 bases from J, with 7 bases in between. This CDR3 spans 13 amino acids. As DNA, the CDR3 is TGTGCCAGCAGCTTGCCAGGGACCTACGAGCAGTACTTC. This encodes CASSLPGTYEQYF. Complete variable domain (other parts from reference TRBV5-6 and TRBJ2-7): DAGVTQSPTHLIKTRGQQVTLRCSPKSGHDTVSWYQQALGQGPQFIFQYYEEEERQRGNFPDRFSGHQFPNYSSELNVNALLLGDSALYLCASSLPGTYEQYFGPGTRLTVT.

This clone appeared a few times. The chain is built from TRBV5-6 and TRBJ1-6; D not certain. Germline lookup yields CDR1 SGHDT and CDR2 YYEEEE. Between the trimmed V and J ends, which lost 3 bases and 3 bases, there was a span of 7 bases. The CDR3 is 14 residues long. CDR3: CASSSDYYNSPLHF. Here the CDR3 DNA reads TGTGCCAGCAGCTCGGATTACTATAATTCACCCCTCCACTTT. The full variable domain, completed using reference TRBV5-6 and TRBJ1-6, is DAGVTQSPTHLIKTRGQQVTLRCSPKSGHDTVSWYQQALGQGPQFIFQYYEEEERQRGNFPDRFSGHQFPNYSSELNVNALLLGDSALYLCASSSDYYNSPLHFGNGTRLTVT.

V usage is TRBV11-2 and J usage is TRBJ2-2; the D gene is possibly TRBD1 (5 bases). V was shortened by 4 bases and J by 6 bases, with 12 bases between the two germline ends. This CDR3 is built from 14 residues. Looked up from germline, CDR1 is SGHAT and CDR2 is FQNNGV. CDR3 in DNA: TGTGCCAGCAGCTCAGGGTGGAGCGCCGGGGAGCTGTTTTTT. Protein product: CASSSGWSAGELFF.

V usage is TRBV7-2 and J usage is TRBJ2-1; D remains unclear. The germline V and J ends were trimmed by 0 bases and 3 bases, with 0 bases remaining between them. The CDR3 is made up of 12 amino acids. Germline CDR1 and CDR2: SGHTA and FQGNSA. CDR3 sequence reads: CASSLAYNEQFF. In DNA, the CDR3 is TGTGCCAGCAGCTTAGCCTACAATGAGCAGTTCTTC.

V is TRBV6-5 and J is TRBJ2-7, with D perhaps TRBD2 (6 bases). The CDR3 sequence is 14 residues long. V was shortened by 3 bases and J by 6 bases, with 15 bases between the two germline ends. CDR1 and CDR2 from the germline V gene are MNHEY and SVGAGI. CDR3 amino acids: CASSYSEGRFEQYF. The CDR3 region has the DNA TGTGCCAGCAGTTATTCCGAGGGGAGGTTCGAGCAGTACTTC.

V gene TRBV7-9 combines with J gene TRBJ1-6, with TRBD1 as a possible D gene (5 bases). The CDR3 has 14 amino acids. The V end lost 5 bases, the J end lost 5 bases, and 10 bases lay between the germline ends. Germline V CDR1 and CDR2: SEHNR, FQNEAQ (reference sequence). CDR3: CASSPGTDNSPLHF. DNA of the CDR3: TGTGCCAGCAGCCCTGGGACGGATAATTCACCCCTCCACTTT.

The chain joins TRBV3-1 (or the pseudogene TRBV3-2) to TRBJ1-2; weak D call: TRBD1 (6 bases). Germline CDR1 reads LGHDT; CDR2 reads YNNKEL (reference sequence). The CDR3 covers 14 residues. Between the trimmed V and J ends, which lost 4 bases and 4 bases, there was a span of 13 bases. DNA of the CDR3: TGTGCCAGCAGCCTGGGACAAGAAACCTATGGCTACACCTTC. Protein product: CASSLGQETYGYTF.